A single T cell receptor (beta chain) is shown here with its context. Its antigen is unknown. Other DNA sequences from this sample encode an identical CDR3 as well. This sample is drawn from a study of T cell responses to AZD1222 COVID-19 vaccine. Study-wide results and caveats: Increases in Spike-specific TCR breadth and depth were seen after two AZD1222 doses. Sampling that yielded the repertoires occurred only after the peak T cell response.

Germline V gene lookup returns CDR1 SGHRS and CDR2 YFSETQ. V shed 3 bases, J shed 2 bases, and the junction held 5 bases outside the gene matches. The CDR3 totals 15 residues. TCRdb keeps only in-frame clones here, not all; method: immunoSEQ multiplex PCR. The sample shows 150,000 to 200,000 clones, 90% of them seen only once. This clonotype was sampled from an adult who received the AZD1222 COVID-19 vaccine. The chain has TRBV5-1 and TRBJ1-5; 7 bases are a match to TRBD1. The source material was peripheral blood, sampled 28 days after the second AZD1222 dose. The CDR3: CASSYSGTGNQPQHF. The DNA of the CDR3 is TGCGCCAGCAGCTACTCCGGGACAGGCAATCAGCCCCAGCATTTT.